These 4 T cell receptor beta chains share one sample of origin, sequenced in a study of blood T cell repertoires in COVID-19. Measured with immunoSEQ multiplex PCR; TCRdb has only the in-frame clones, and not every one. The table has under 150,000 clones, around 78% seen once; the top ten hold more than 3.5%. What was sequenced was peripheral blood. Every receptor here comes from an elderly woman with active or convalescent COVID-19.

In this sample, this clone turned up a few times. This chain links TRBV10-3 with TRBJ1-2; a weak D match, TRBD1 (6 bases). Germline-derived CDR1 and CDR2 are ENHRY and SYGVKD. The CDR3 consists of 17 residues. With 2 bases removed from V and 3 bases from J, the gap between germline ends came to 19 bases. CDR3 in amino acids: CAISEQSTSGVDYGYTF. In DNA form, the CDR3 reads TGTGCCATCAGTGAGCAGAGTACATCAGGGGTCGACTATGGCTACACCTTC.

V gene TRBV4-1 combines with J gene TRBJ1-3, with TRBD1 matching over 7 bases. V trimming: 1 base; J trimming: 0 bases; junction bases outside the gene matches: 12. This CDR3 region has 19 residues. CDR1 and CDR2 (germline): MGHRA, YSYEKL. The CDR3 sequence: CASSQVQGGVRVSGNTIYF. In DNA, the CDR3 is TGCGCCAGCAGCCAAGTTCAAGGGGGCGTAAGGGTCTCTGGAAACACCATATATTTT.

This clone was seen a handful of times. This chain links TRBV5-5 with TRBJ1-1; D unclear. V was cut by 6 bases and J by 1 base, with 13 bases left in between. Per the germline V gene, CDR1 is SGHKS and CDR2 is YYEKEE (reference sequence). This CDR3 is 14 amino acids long. CDR3 in DNA: TGTGCCAGCACCCCGTCACCGAGGAACACTGAAGCTTTCTTT. Residues: CASTPSPRNTEAFF.

V is TRBV19 and J is TRBJ2-1, with 9 bases lining up with TRBD1. The V gene's germline CDR1 is LNHDA and CDR2 SQIVND (reference sequence). CDR3 size: 16 residues. The trim removed 6 bases at V and 3 bases at J, leaving 9 bases unmatched. The CDR3 region has the DNA TGTGCCAGTAGCCGATGGGGACAGGGAAACTACAATGAGCAGTTCTTC. Protein: CASSRWGQGNYNEQFF.